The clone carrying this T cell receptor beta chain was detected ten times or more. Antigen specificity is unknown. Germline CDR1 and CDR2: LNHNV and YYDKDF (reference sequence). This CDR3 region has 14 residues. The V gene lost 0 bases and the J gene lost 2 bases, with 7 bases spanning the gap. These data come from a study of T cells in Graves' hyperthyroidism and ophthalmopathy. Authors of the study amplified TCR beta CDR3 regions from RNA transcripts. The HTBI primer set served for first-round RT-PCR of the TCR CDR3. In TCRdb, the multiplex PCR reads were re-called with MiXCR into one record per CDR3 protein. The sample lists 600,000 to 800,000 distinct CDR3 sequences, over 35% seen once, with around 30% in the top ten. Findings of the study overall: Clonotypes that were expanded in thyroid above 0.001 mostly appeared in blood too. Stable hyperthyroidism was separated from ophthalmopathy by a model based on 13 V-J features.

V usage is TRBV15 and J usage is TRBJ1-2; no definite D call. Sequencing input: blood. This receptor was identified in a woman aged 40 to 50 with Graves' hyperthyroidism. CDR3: CATSREGLNYGYTF. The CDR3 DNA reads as TGTGCCACCAGCAGAGAGGGGTTAAACTATGGCTACACCTTC.